This is a list of T cell receptor beta chains from one sample in a study of PD-1 blockade in classical Hodgkin lymphoma. Profiling relied on immunoSEQ multiplex PCR, and the TCRdb table lists in-frame clones only, not all of them. The sample gives more than 15,000 clones, roughly 90% of which show up once; 0.5% to 0.55% is in the top ten. Sequencing used CD4+ T cells from blood. Receptor source: a human donor with classical Hodgkin lymphoma. The CDR3 runs from the conserved cysteine through the conserved F or W. The order of the fields is V gene, clone size, D gene, J gene, CDR3 protein, CDR3 DNA. The D gene is left open where the match is weak. Clone size is given for some rows only: seen once, a few or many times, or a class if the clone is expanded.

>TRBV14|once|TRBD1|TRBJ1-2
CATERWTGEVSGYTF
TGTGCCACCGAACGCTGGACAGGGGAAGTGAGCGGCTACACCTTC
>TRBV5-1|-|TRBD1|TRBJ1-5
CASSYRGGDQPQHF
TGCGCCAGCAGCTACAGGGGAGGGGATCAGCCCCAGCATTTT
>TRBV9|once|-|TRBJ2-3
CASSRSQEQLDTQYF
TGTGCCAGCAGCCGTAGCCAAGAACAATTAGATACGCAGTATTTT
>TRBV18|-|TRBD2|TRBJ2-1
CASSTGTSGVGEQFF
TGTGCCAGCTCAACCGGGACTAGCGGGGTCGGTGAGCAGTTCTTC
>TRBV18|-|-|TRBJ2-5
CASSPPSETQYF
TGTGCCAGCTCACCACCTTCTGAGACCCAGTACTTC
>TRBV6-1|-|TRBD1|TRBJ1-5
CASSGDSNSNQPQHF
TGTGCCAGCAGTGGGGACAGCAATAGCAATCAGCCCCAGCATTTT
>TRBV6-5|-|-|TRBJ2-7
CASSYRGSYEQYF
TGTGCCAGCAGTTATCGGGGTTCCTACGAGCAGTACTTC
>TRBV7-6|-|TRBD1|TRBJ1-5
CASSPSPGRGQNQPQHF
TGTGCCAGCAGCCCTAGTCCGGGCAGGGGACAGAATCAGCCCCAGCATTTT
>TRBV27|-|-|TRBJ1-5
CASSLYSGAPQPQHF
TGTGCCAGCAGTTTATATAGCGGGGCCCCCCAGCCCCAGCATTTT
>TRBV30|-|-|TRBJ1-1
CAWSRGATEAFF
TGTGCCTGGAGTCGAGGGGCAACTGAAGCTTTCTTT
>TRBV30|-|TRBD1|TRBJ1-5
CAWSAQGAQPQHF
TGTGCCTGGAGTGCACAGGGGGCCCAGCCCCAGCATTTT
>TRBV28|-|-|TRBJ1-2
CASTQTAYGYTF
TGTGCCAGCACACAGACAGCATATGGCTACACCTTC
>TRBV7-9|-|-|TRBJ1-2
CASSPQGEGYGYTF
TGTGCCAGCAGTCCTCAAGGGGAGGGGTATGGCTACACCTTC
>TRBV7-9|-|-|TRBJ1-2
CASSLALHDYGYTF
TGTGCCAGCAGCTTAGCCCTTCATGATTATGGCTACACCTTC
>TRBV5-6|-|-|TRBJ2-7
CASSWSPTGEQYF
TGTGCCAGCAGCTGGTCCCCCACGGGGGAGCAGTACTTC
>TRBV25-1|-|TRBD2|TRBJ2-7
CASTPAGGRNEQYF
TGTGCCAGCACCCCAGCGGGAGGGCGCAACGAGCAGTACTTC
>TRBV19|few|-|TRBJ1-5
CASSMPPNQPQHF
TGTGCCAGTAGTATGCCGCCCAATCAGCCCCAGCATTTT
>TRBV23-1|-|TRBD1|TRBJ2-7
CASSQSGQPHLDEQYF
TGCGCCAGCAGTCAGTCGGGACAGCCTCACTTGGACGAGCAGTACTTC